Only a few counts were recorded for the clone carrying this T cell receptor (beta chain). Its target is unknown. MiXCR was run by TCRdb on the reads, yielding one entry per CDR3 protein. Of around 770,000 distinct CDR3 sequences detected, around 29% appear once; the ten largest clones hold around 12%. V lost 10 bases to trimming and J lost 1 base; unmatched junction nucleotides: 12. Per germline, CDR1 LNHDA and CDR2 SQIVND (reference sequence). The CDR3 contains 16 residues. The data are from a study of T cell repertoires in cytomegalovirus infection. For the study at large: A matching HLA type, together with CMV infection, was signaled by public TCR beta signatures.

The clonotype comes from a human donor in good health (CMV status not recorded). Some clones in this sample may be carry-over from other donors' samples. Sequenced here: cultured CD8+ T cells from PBMCs, sampled from culture after CMV antigen stimulation. The J gene is TRBJ1-1, the V gene TRBV19; 10 bases fit TRBD1. CDR3 bases: TGTGCCACAAAAAAGAGGGACAGGGGACCGAACACTGAAGCTTTCTTT. Encoded protein: CATKKRDRGPNTEAFF.